The present entry profiles one T cell receptor (beta chain) with its context. The junction differs from germline at one of its ends, possibly a read error. Clones were sequenced by immunoSEQ multiplex PCR, and TCRdb holds only the in-frame ones, with some missing. Of over 80,000 clones listed, just over 90% are singletons. The sample belongs to a study of T cell changes during pregnancy in multiple sclerosis. The material sequenced was peripheral blood, taken in the second trimester of pregnancy. The sequence came from a female donor in good health, enrolled as a control in a pregnancy study.

The CDR3 is CASSLGQGPIYEQYF. In DNA, the CDR3 is TGTGCTAGCAGCTTAGGACAGGGCCCAATCTACGAGCAGTACTTC. The genes are TRBV7-7 and TRBJ2-7; 8 positions agree with TRBD1. CDR3 size: 15 residues. CDR1 is SSHAT, CDR2 FNYEAQ, per germline (reference sequence).